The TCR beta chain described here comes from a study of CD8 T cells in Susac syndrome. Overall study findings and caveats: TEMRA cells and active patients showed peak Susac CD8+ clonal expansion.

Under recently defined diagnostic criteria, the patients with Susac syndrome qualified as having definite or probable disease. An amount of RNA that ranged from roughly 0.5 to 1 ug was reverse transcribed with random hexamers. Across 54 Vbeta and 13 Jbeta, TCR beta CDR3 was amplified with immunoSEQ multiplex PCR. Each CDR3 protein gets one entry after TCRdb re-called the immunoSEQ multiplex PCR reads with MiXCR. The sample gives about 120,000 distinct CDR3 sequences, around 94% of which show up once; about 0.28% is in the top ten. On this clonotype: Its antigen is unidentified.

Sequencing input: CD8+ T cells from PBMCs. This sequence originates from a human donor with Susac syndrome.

DNA for the CDR3: TGTGCCAGCAGCATAACAGGGGGCTTTACTGAAGCTTTCTTT. This encodes CASSITGGFTEAFF. V gene TRBV12-3 or TRBV12-4 combines with J gene TRBJ1-1, with 9 nucleotides matching TRBD1. The ends lost 6 bases at V and 5 bases at J; junction bases unmatched: 7. CDR3 length: 14 amino acids.